Below are 22 T cell receptor beta chains sequenced from a single sample in a study of blood T cell repertoires in COVID-19. The repertoire was sequenced with immunoSEQ multiplex PCR; TCRdb's copy has only in-frame clones and lacks some. Seen here are about 190,000 clones, around four fifths observed once, and the top ten hold around 6.3%. The specimen sequenced was peripheral blood. These receptor sequences come from a woman between 35 and 50 years old with acute or convalescent COVID-19.

The chain has TRBV18 and TRBJ2-6, with D unclear. CDR1 is KGHSH, CDR2 LQKENI, per germline. Trimming took off 4 bases at V and 0 bases at J, with 10 bases between the two ends. The CDR3 is made up of 16 amino acids. This chain's CDR3 is CASSLRVVSGANVLTF. The CDR3 DNA reads TGTGCCAGCTCACTCCGGGTCGTCTCTGGGGCCAACGTCCTGACTTTC.

V gene TRBV19 combines with J gene TRBJ1-5, with D possibly being TRBD1 (5 bases). The length of the CDR3 is 15 residues. V was trimmed by 8 bases and J by 3 bases, leaving 17 bases between them. Germline loops: CDR1 LNHDA, CDR2 SQIVND (reference sequence). CDR3 bases: TGTGCCAGTTCTGACAGCGCCGCCGTCAATCAGCCCCAGCATTTT. It is translated as CASSDSAAVNQPQHF.

The gene calls are TRBV28 and TRBJ2-4; D may be TRBD2 (5 bases). V lost 7 bases, J lost 7 bases, and 20 bases lay in between. Germline assignment: CDR1 MDHEN and CDR2 SYDVKM. There are 15 residues in the CDR3. The CDR3 DNA is TGTGCCAGCACCCCGGGTCCGTCGGCGGGTAACATTCAGTACTTC. Its translation is CASTPGPSAGNIQYF.

V gene TRBV21-1 combines with J gene TRBJ1-1; the table's D call, TRBD1, has no DNA check behind it. TRBV21-1 is deemed a pseudogene. The CDR3 extends over 17 amino acids. CDR3 sequence (DNA): TGTGCCAGCAGCAAATCTGGTGACATCTACAAATTCACTGAAGCTTTCTTT. This encodes CASSKSGDIYKFTEAFF.

The J gene is TRBJ2-6, the V gene TRBV19, with D possibly matching TRBD1 (6 bases). Germline-derived CDR1 and CDR2 are LNHDA and SQIVND (reference sequence). Trimming removed 5 bases from V and 4 bases from J, with 12 bases in between. The CDR3 sequence is 15 residues long. CDR3 in amino acids: CASSATGSGANVLTF. The CDR3, as DNA: TGTGCCAGTAGTGCTACAGGGTCGGGGGCCAACGTCCTGACTTTC.

This clone was detected once. This chain uses TRBV28 with TRBJ2-7, with 7 positions matching TRBD1. CDR1 and CDR2 (germline): MDHEN, SYDVKM. The CDR3 has 14 amino acids. After removal of 2 bases from V and 3 bases from J, the junction contained 4 bases not matched to a gene. In DNA, the CDR3 is TGTGCCAGCAGTTTAAGGGACAGAATCTACGAGCAGTACTTC. The encoded protein is CASSLRDRIYEQYF.

The rearrangement uses TRBV21-1 and TRBJ2-7; TRBD1 reflects the table's D call only, with no check against the DNA. TRBV21-1 is reported as a pseudogene. The CDR3 runs to 18 residues. DNA of the CDR3: TGTGCCAGCAGCAAAGACGGGACCGGGACAGGGACCTCCTACGAGCAGTACTTC. As protein: CASSKDGTGTGTSYEQYF.

The chain links TRBV18 to TRBJ2-1; 12 nucleotides match TRBD2. With 4 bases clipped from V and 8 bases from J, the junction kept 18 bases outside the gene matches. Germline V gives CDR1 KGHSH, CDR2 LQKENI. The CDR3 runs 19 residues. The DNA for the CDR3 is TGTGCCAGCTCACGCGCTCTAGCGGGAGGGGCAGACTTGTTACATGAGCAGTTCTTC. This codes for CASSRALAGGADLLHEQFF. Variable domain in full (rest from reference TRBV18 and TRBJ2-1): NAGVMQNPRHLVRRRGQEARLRCSPMKGHSHVYWYRQLPEEGLKFMVYLQKENIIDESGMPKERFSAEFPKEGPSILRIQQVVRGDSAAYFCASSRALAGGADLLHEQFFGPGTRLTVL.

The gene calls are TRBV19 and TRBJ1-4, with D maybe TRBD1 (5 bases). Germline V gives CDR1 LNHDA, CDR2 SQIVND (reference sequence). The CDR3 totals 14 residues. Trimming cost V 3 bases and J 0 bases, with 5 bases left between them. CDR3 bases: TGTGCCAGTAGTATGACAGCAACTAATGAAAAACTGTTTTTT. This sequence encodes CASSMTATNEKLFF.

The J gene is TRBJ1-4, the V gene TRBV5-1; TRBD1 is a possible D gene (5 bases). The germline CDR1 and CDR2 sequences are SGHRS and YFSETQ. The CDR3 spans 15 residues. V was shortened by 0 bases and J by 0 bases, with 6 bases between the two germline ends. DNA for the CDR3: TGCGCCAGCAGCTTGGAGACAGCAACTAATGAAAAACTGTTTTTT. This encodes CASSLETATNEKLFF. The whole variable domain, filled in from reference TRBV5-1 and TRBJ1-4, reads KAGVTQTPRYLIKTRGQQVTLSCSPISGHRSVSWYQQTPGQGLQFLFEYFSETQRNKGNFPGRFSGRQFSNSRSEMNVSTLELGDSALYLCASSLETATNEKLFFGSGTQLSVL.

This chain uses TRBV7-2 with TRBJ2-6, with TRBD2 matching 8 bases. Germline trimming cut 5 bases from V and 0 bases from J; bases unmatched to any gene: 9. From germline, CDR1 is SGHTA and CDR2 FQGNSA. The length of the CDR3 is 18 residues. The CDR3 here is CASSARGGTNSGANVLTF. The CDR3 DNA reads TGTGCCAGCAGCGCCCGCGGGGGGACTAACTCTGGGGCCAACGTCCTGACTTTC. The whole variable domain, filled in from reference TRBV7-2 and TRBJ2-6, reads GAGVSQSPSNKVTEKGKDVELRCDPISGHTALYWYRQSLGQGLEFLIYFQGNSAPDKSGLPSDRFSAERTGGSVSTLTIQRTQQEDSAVYLCASSARGGTNSGANVLTFGAGSRLTVL.

The chain links TRBV6-1 to TRBJ2-7, with 11 bases aligning to TRBD1. With 0 bases clipped from V and 5 bases from J, the junction kept 6 bases outside the gene matches. CDR1 MNHNS and CDR2 SASEGT come from the germline V gene. The CDR3 is 16 amino acids. This chain's CDR3 is CASSEAPGQGADEQYF. The CDR3 DNA follows: TGTGCCAGCAGTGAAGCGCCCGGACAGGGGGCCGACGAGCAGTACTTC.

This clone occurred a few times. The chain is built from TRBV15 and TRBJ2-1, with TRBD2 identical over 11 bases. Trimming took 5 bases from V and 6 from J; bases not matched to a gene: 6. The germline V gene has CDR1 LNHNV and CDR2 YYDKDF (reference sequence). The CDR3 runs 15 residues. In DNA form, the CDR3 reads TGTGCCACCAGCGGTAGCGGGAGGGCAGGCAATGAGCAGTTCTTC. Protein: CATSGSGRAGNEQFF. The full variable domain, its missing parts supplied by reference TRBV15 and TRBJ2-1, is DAMVIQNPRYQVTQFGKPVTLSCSQTLNHNVMYWYQQKSSQAPKLLFHYYDKDFNNEADTPDNFQSRRPNTSFCFLDIRSPGLGDTAMYLCATSGSGRAGNEQFFGPGTRLTVL.

V and J are TRBV5-6 and TRBJ2-7; D might be TRBD1 (6 bases). The CDR3 contains 13 residues. Germline V gives CDR1 SGHDT, CDR2 YYEEEE. With 2 bases removed from V and 7 bases from J, the gap between germline ends came to 13 bases. The CDR3 spells CASSFVQGWEQYF. CDR3 coding DNA: TGTGCCAGCAGCTTTGTGCAGGGGTGGGAGCAGTACTTC.

The V gene is TRBV28, the J gene TRBJ1-2; D is uncertain. With 8 bases removed from V and 5 bases from J, the gap between germline ends came to 15 bases. From germline, CDR1 is MDHEN and CDR2 SYDVKM. There are 13 residues in the CDR3. Here the CDR3 reads CASETTLGYGYTF. The CDR3 nucleotides read TGTGCCAGCGAGACAACACTAGGGTATGGCTACACCTTC.

This rearrangement joins TRBV20-1 to TRBJ1-2; no reliable D call. The CDR3 has 11 residues. The germline gives CDR1 DFQATT, CDR2 SNEGSKA (reference sequence). V dropped 4 bases and J dropped 7 bases, with 10 bases sitting between them. As DNA, the CDR3 is TGCAGTGCTAAACCGCGGGTTGGCTACACCTTC. It codes for CSAKPRVGYTF.

The chain employs TRBV15 and TRBJ1-1; a weak D match, TRBD1 (5 bases). The V end was cut by 6 bases, the J end by 0 bases, with 14 bases between. Per the germline V gene, CDR1 is LNHNV and CDR2 is YYDKDF (reference sequence). CDR3 length equals 15 residues. CDR3 region: CATSTPGGMNTEAFF. In nucleotides, the CDR3 is TGTGCCACCAGTACCCCCGGGGGAATGAACACTGAAGCTTTCTTT.

The chain couples TRBV18 to TRBJ2-1; tentative D call: TRBD2 (5 bases). Deletions cut 8 bases from V and 7 bases from J, with 18 bases between. The germline V gene encodes CDR1 KGHSH and CDR2 LQKENI. The length of the CDR3 is 14 residues. CDR3 sequence (DNA): TGTGCCAGCCTGCGGCTAGCTCTAGAGAATGAGCAGTTCTTC. Its protein is CASLRLALENEQFF.

The chain recombines TRBV6-5 with TRBJ1-1, with D perhaps TRBD1 (5 bases). CDR3 length equals 15 residues. Germline CDR1 and CDR2: MNHEY and SVGAGI. Between the trimmed V and J ends, which lost 2 bases and 3 bases, there was a span of 13 bases. The CDR3: CASSYNTPGDTEAFF. CDR3 bases: TGTGCCAGCAGTTACAATACTCCGGGGGACACTGAAGCTTTCTTT.

This clone was seen a single time. The DNA of the CDR3 is TGTGCCATAAGACAGGGGGAAGAGACCCAGTACTTC. Its translation is CAIRQGEETQYF. This sequence joins TRBV2 and TRBJ2-5; TRBD1 agrees at 9 bases. The CDR3 is 12 residues long. The J segment lost 3 bases and the V segment lost 10 bases, leaving 3 bases of the junction unmatched. Germline values: CDR1 SNHLY, CDR2 FYNNEI.

This clone was picked up a small number of times. The V gene is TRBV20-1, the J gene TRBJ1-4; D uncertain. The germline V gene encodes CDR1 DFQATT and CDR2 SNEGSKA (reference sequence). The CDR3 consists of 11 residues. V was shortened by 4 bases and J by 5 bases, with 5 bases between the two germline ends. CDR3 nucleotides: TGCAGTGCTATCAGGAATGAAAAACTGTTTTTT. Protein product: CSAIRNEKLFF.

The chain employs TRBV3-1 (or the pseudogene TRBV3-2) and TRBJ2-1; a possible D gene is TRBD1 (5 bases). V lost 3 bases, J lost 7 bases, and 22 bases lay in between. The V gene's germline CDR1 is LGHDT and CDR2 YNNKEL (reference sequence). The CDR3 extends over 17 amino acids. The CDR3 spells CASSHLPIGAALNEQFF. CDR3 DNA sequence: TGTGCCAGCAGCCACCTCCCGATTGGGGCTGCGCTAAATGAGCAGTTCTTC.